This T cell receptor (beta chain) is drawn from a study of shared clonotypes between healthy human individuals. V shed 2 bases and J shed 3 bases, with 20 bases lying between them. The CDR3 runs to 17 residues. In germline, CDR1 is LGHNA, CDR2 YSLEER. Study observations and caveats: Sampling covered blood only; tissue repertoires likely differ. Generally, naive subsets came out with larger estimated richness than memory subsets. A handful of donors showed sharing of approximately 5% of naive CD4 clonotypes.

A remark on this clone: Its matching antigen is unknown.

Per the original data handling: ImmunoSEQ supplied junction-only sequences lacking quality scores, so filtering was different. Data came from immunoSEQ multiplex PCR; TCRdb stores just in-frame clones and leaves some out. The V and J calls and clone size come from that table; D and trimming were worked out from the DNA. This table has some 2,500,000 clones, roughly 90% appearing once. The sample consisted of naive CD4+ T cells from PBMCs. The sample's subset: CD45RA+ positively selected. This chain uses TRBV4-3 with TRBJ2-7; D is tentatively TRBD1 or TRBD2 (5 bases each). This clonotype was sampled from a man aged 18-30 years in good health. Some clones in this sample may be carry-over from other donors' samples. The CDR3 DNA sequence: TGCGCCAGCAGCCAACAGGGTGGCCGGGACCCTAGCTACGAGCAGTACTTC. Its translation: CASSQQGGRDPSYEQYF.